This entry lists 9 T cell receptor beta chains sequenced from one sample in a study of immune evolution from preneoplasia to lung adenocarcinoma. The assay was immunoSEQ multiplex PCR, and TCRdb's table has in-frame clones only and misses some. The sample yields some 2,500 clones, around 84% seen once. Source material: FFPE invasive lung adenocarcinoma tissue. The receptor source for this set is a person aged 55-79 years with invasive lung adenocarcinoma.

The chain uses TRBV27 and TRBJ2-2, with 9 nucleotides matching TRBD2. The V gene end was trimmed by 6 bases and the J gene end by 3 bases; junction bases not matched to a gene: 5. Per germline, CDR1 MNHEY and CDR2 SMNVEV (reference sequence). The CDR3 totals 15 residues. This CDR3 reads CASSTGTSYTGELFF. The DNA for the CDR3 is TGTGCCAGCAGCACCGGGACTAGCTACACCGGGGAGCTGTTTTTT.

This sequence joins TRBV6-1 and TRBJ2-3; 7 bases align to TRBD2. This CDR3 has 14 amino acids. V lost 7 bases to trimming and J lost 0 bases; unmatched junction nucleotides: 4. Germline CDR1 reads MNHNS; CDR2 reads SASEGT. CDR3 loop: CASNKRDSTDTQYF. CDR3 sequence (DNA): TGTGCCAGCAATAAGCGGGACAGCACAGATACGCAGTATTTT.

V gene TRBV7-3 combines with J gene TRBJ1-5; D gene unclear. Germline CDR1 reads SGHTA; CDR2 reads FQGTGA. V shed 0 bases and J shed 7 bases, with 7 bases lying between them. CDR3 size: 13 residues. CDR3 sequence: CASSLTTGQPQHF. CDR3 DNA: TGTGCCAGCAGCTTAACTACTGGGCAGCCCCAGCATTTT.

This clone was detected once. The J gene is TRBJ2-3, the V gene TRBV9; either TRBD1 or TRBD2 may supply D (5 bases each). Germline V gene sequence: CDR1 SGDLS, CDR2 YYNGEE. The CDR3 length is 15 residues. The V and J ends lost 4 bases and 1 base respectively, with 13 bases between them. Written as DNA, the CDR3 is TGTGCCAGCAGCCCCCAGGGAGCAGGCACAGATACGCAGTATTTT. Translated: CASSPQGAGTDTQYF.

This chain links TRBV9 with TRBJ2-7; no firm D call. Germline V lookup: CDR1 SGDLS, CDR2 YYNGEE. Deletions cut 1 base from V and 4 bases from J, with 12 bases between. The CDR3 spans 14 residues. The CDR3 region has the DNA TGTGCCAGCAGCGTATCTACGCGGCTATACGAGCAGTACTTC. Its translation is CASSVSTRLYEQYF.

The chain couples TRBV5-5 to TRBJ2-7; D gene unclear. CDR1 is SGHKS and CDR2 is YYEKEE in the germline V gene (reference sequence). There are 12 residues in the CDR3. V was shortened by 4 bases and J by 6 bases, with 11 bases between the two germline ends. The CDR3 region is CASSAAHVEQYF. In nucleotides, the CDR3 is TGTGCCAGCAGCGCAGCTCACGTCGAGCAGTACTTC.

CDR3 DNA sequence: TGCGCCAGCAGCCCGCCCGGGGGGATAGCCTACGAGCAGTACTTC. It translates to CASSPPGGIAYEQYF. The V gene is TRBV5-1, the J gene TRBJ2-7; 7 bases match TRBD2. In germline, CDR1 is SGHRS, CDR2 YFSETQ. The CDR3 covers 15 residues. Unmatched junction bases numbered 9, after V lost 4 bases and J lost 2 bases.

The chain has TRBV2 and TRBJ2-1; the D gene is possibly TRBD2 (6 bases). Trimming removed 7 bases from V and 4 bases from J, with 17 bases in between. In germline, CDR1 is SNHLY, CDR2 FYNNEI. The CDR3 is 15 amino acids. Here the CDR3 DNA reads TGTGCCAGCACAAAGGGGACTCCCGGATACAATGAGCAGTTCTTC. Its protein product is CASTKGTPGYNEQFF.

This clone appeared a few times. V gene TRBV9 combines with J gene TRBJ1-2; 10 bases agree with TRBD1. The V segment lost 3 bases and the J segment 8 bases; nucleotides outside the gene matches: 4. Germline CDR1 is SGDLS and CDR2 is YYNGEE. This CDR3 contains 13 residues. The CDR3 DNA is TGTGCCAGCAGCGCGGGACAGGGGAACGGCTACACCTTC. Amino acid sequence: CASSAGQGNGYTF.